This TCR beta chain was recovered during a study of cytomegalovirus exposure and HLA in healthy donors. Primers for the PCR totalled 60 Vbeta and 13 Jbeta. The repertoire was sequenced with immunoSEQ multiplex PCR; TCRdb's copy has only in-frame clones and lacks some. The repertoire holds around 140,000 clones, approximately 60% seen once, with about 2.6% in the top ten. This CDR3 comprises 15 residues. Trimming cost V 6 bases and J 2 bases, with 13 bases left between them. From germline, CDR1 is MGHRA and CDR2 YSYEKL. The receptor was isolated from a woman between 40 and 55 years old in good health and CMV-seronegative. Sequencing was carried out using PBMCs. The chain links TRBV4-1 to TRBJ1-4; D is possibly TRBD1 (5 bases). CDR3 DNA: TGCGCCAGCAGGGAGGGGCCGGCGACTAATGAAAAACTGTTTTTT. This gives the protein CASREGPATNEKLFF.